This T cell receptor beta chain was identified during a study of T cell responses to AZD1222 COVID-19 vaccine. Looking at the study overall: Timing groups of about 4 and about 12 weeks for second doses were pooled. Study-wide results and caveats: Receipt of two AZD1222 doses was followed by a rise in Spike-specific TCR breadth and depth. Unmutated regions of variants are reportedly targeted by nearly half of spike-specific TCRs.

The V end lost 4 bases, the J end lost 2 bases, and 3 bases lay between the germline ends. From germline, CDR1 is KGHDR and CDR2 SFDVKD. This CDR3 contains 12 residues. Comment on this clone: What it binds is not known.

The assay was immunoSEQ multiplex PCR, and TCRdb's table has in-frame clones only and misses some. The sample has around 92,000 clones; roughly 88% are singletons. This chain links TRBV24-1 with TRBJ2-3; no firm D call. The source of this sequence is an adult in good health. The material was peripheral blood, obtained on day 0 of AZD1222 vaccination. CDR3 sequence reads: CATSDPTDTQYF. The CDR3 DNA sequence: TGTGCCACCAGTGACCCCACAGATACGCAGTATTTT.